This entry concerns a single T cell receptor (beta chain). This clonotype was seen more than once but under ten times. It lacks a known antigen. Base qualities were left out, and no much larger clone turns up one base away. Measured from the cysteine to the phenylalanine, the CDR3 is 16 residues long. Of all the DNA, just the CDR3 is kept, 48 bases in frame from base 1. From a lookup of the germline V gene (reference sequence), CDR1 and CDR2 are LGHDT and YNNKEL. The germline V end is reduced by 1 base and the J end by 0 bases; junction bases left unmatched: 2. The library relied on PCR. TCRdb shows the sequencer as Illumina HiSeq 2500. TCR library preparation used molecular barcoding, with unique molecular identifiers applied to normalize quantification of the TCRbeta repertoire. TCRdb trimmed public reads at Q25 via fastp, called clones via MiXCR and kept in-frame beta chains. CDR3 protein sequences are deduplicated, and each keeps its most common genes and DNA. The sample data list 450,000 to 600,000 distinct CDR3 sequences, and over 25% of these were observed just once. Of the sample, around 2.5% falls within the top ten clones.

The record originates from a study of T-cell reconstitution after alpha-beta-depleted transplantation in children (TCRdb year 2016). Concerning the study at large: Using TCR repertoire profiling, the study followed T-cell immune reconstitution in a quantitative way in children after TCRalphabeta/CD19-depleted allogeneic hematopoietic cell transplantation.

The source is a human donor who donated a stem cell graft to a child with aplastic anemia. Sample: PBMCs from the stem cell graft donor, taken from the stem cell graft. The chain couples TRBV3-1 to TRBJ2-2; 7 bases in between match TRBD1. The CDR3 reads as follows: CASSQAGTANTGELFF. The sequenced DNA: TGTGCCAGCAGCCAAGCGGGGACAGCGAACACCGGGGAGCTGTTTTTT. The variable domain in full, with residues beyond the CDR3 obtained from the reference TRBV3-1 and TRBJ2-2 genes, is DTAVSQTPKYLVTQMGNDKSIKCEQNLGHDTMYWYKQDSKKFLKIMFSYNNKELIINETVPNRFSPKSPDKAHLNLHINSLELGDSAVYFCASSQAGTANTGELFFGEGSRLTVL.